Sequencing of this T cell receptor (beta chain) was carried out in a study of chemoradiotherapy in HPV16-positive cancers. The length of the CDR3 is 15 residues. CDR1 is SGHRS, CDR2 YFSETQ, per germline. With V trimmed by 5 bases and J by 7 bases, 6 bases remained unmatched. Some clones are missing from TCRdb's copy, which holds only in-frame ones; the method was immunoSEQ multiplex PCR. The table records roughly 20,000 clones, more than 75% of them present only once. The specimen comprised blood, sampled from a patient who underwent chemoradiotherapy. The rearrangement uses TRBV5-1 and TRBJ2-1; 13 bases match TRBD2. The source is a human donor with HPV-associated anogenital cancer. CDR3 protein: CASSYGLAGDNEQFF. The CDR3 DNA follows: TGCGCCAGCAGTTATGGACTAGCGGGGGATAATGAGCAGTTCTTC.